This T cell receptor beta chain was identified during a study of regulatory T cells in long-lasting Graves disease. This clonotype has a handful of counts. Assembly of TCR beta libraries relied on iRepertoire HTBI primers together with Arm-PCR of CDR3 regions. Each CDR3 protein gets one entry after TCRdb re-called the multiplex PCR reads with MiXCR. The sample includes 550,000 to 700,000 distinct CDR3 sequences, around 16% of them seen just once. This sample's time point: newly diagnosed GD, antithyroid drugs for less than 3 months. The TCR library was prepared using RNA isolated from PBMCs. Trimming shortened V by 0 bases and J by 5 bases, and 8 bases separated the two germline ends. Germline V gene lookup returns CDR1 WSHSY and CDR2 SAAADI. The CDR3 has 14 amino acids. These data were also reused for a study on T cells in Graves' hyperthyroidism and ophthalmopathy.

The TCR was taken from a man between 18 and 35 years old with Graves disease. V and J are TRBV10-2 and TRBJ1-5; unclear D gene. The source was peripheral blood mononuclear cells (PBMCs), collected at new diagnosis, from a patient treated with antithyroid drugs. For the CDR3, the DNA is TGCGCCAGCAGTGAGTCGACCCGGGATCAGCCCCAGCATTTT. Encoded protein: CASSESTRDQPQHF.